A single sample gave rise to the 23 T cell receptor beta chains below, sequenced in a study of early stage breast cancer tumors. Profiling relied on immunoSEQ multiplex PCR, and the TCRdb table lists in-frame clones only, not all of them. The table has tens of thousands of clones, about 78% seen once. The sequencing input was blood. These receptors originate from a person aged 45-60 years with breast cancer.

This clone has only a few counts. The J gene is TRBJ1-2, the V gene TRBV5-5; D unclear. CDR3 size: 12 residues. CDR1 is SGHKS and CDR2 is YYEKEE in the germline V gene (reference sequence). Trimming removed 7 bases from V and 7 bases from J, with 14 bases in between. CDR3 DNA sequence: TGTGCCAGCCACGTATCGGGAATTGGCTACACCTTC. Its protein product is CASHVSGIGYTF.

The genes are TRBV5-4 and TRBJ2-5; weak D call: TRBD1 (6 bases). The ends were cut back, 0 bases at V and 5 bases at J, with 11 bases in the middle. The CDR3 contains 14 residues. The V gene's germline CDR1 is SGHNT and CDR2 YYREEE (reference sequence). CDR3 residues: CASSLVNQGETQYF. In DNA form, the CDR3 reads TGTGCCAGCAGCTTGGTTAATCAGGGGGAGACCCAGTACTTC.

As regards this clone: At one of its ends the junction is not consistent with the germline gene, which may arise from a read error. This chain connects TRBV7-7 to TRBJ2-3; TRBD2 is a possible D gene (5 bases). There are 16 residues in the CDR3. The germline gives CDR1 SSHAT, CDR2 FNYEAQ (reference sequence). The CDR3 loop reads CASSLVSGSSTDTQYF. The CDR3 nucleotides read TGTGCTAGCAGCTTGGTCAGCGGTTCTAGCACAGATACGCAGTATTTT. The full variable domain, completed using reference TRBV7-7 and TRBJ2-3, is GAGVSQSPRYKVTKRGQDVTLRCDPISSHATLYWYQQALGQGPEFLTYFNYEAQPDKSGLPSDRFSAERPEGSISTLTIQRTEQRDSAMYRCASSLVSGSSTDTQYFGPGTRLTVL.

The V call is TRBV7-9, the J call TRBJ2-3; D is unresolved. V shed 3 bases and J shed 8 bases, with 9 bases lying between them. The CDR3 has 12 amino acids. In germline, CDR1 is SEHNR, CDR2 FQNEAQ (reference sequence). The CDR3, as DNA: TGTGCCAGCAGCTTGGGCTTCGGTACGCAGTATTTT. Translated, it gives CASSLGFGTQYF. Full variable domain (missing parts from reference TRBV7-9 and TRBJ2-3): DTGVSQNPRHKITKRGQNVTFRCDPISEHNRLYWYRQTLGQGPEFLTYFQNEAQLEKSRLLSDRFSAERPKGSFSTLEIQRTEQGDSAMYLCASSLGFGTQYFGPGTRLTVL.

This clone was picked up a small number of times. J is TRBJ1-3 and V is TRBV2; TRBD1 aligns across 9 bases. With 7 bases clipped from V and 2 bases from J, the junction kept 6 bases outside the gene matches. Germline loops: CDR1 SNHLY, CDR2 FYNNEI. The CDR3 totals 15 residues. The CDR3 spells CASKKRTGAGNTIYF. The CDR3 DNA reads TGTGCCAGCAAGAAACGGACAGGGGCTGGAAACACCATATATTTT.

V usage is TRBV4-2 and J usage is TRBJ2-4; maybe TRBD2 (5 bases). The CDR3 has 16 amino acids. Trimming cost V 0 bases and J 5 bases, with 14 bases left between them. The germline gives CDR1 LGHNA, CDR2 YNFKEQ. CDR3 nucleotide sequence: TGTGCCAGCAGCCAAGATAGGAGCGGTTTCCAAAACATTCAGTACTTC. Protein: CASSQDRSGFQNIQYF.

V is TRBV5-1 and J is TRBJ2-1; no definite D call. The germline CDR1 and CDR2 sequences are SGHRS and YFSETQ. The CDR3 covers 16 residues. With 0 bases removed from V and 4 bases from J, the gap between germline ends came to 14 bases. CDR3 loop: CASSLEAGHPYNEQFF. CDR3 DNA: TGCGCCAGCAGCTTGGAGGCAGGCCATCCTTACAATGAGCAGTTCTTC.

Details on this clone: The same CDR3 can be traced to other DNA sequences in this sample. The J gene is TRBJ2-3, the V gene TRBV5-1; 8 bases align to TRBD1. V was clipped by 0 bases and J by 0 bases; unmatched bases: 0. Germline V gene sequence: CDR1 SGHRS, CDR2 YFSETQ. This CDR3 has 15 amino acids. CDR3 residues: CASSLGQGSTDTQYF. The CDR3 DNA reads TGCGCCAGCAGCTTGGGACAGGGGAGCACAGATACGCAGTATTTT.

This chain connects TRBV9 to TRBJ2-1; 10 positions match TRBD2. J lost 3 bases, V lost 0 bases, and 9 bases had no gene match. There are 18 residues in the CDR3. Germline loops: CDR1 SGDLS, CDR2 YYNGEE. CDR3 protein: CASSVGLGLADSYNEQFF. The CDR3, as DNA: TGTGCCAGCAGCGTAGGTCTAGGACTAGCGGACAGCTACAATGAGCAGTTCTTC.

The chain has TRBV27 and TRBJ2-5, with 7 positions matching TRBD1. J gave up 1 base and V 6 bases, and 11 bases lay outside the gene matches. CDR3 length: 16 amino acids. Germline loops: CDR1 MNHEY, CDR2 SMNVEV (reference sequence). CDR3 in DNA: TGTGCCAGCAGGGGGACGGGACAGCGAATCCAAGAGACCCAGTACTTC. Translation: CASRGTGQRIQETQYF.

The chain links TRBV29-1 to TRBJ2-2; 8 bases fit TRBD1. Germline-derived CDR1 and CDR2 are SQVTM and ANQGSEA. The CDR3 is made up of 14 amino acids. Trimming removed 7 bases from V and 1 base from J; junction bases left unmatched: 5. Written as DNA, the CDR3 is TGCAGCGGGGACAGGAGCAAGAACACCGGGGAGCTGTTTTTT. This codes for CSGDRSKNTGELFF.

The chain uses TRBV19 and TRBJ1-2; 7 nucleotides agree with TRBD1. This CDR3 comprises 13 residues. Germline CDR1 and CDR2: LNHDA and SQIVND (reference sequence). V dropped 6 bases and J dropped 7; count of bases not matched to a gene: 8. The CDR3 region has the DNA TGTGCCAGTAGCCCAGACAGGGTAGGTGGCTACACCTTC. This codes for CASSPDRVGGYTF.

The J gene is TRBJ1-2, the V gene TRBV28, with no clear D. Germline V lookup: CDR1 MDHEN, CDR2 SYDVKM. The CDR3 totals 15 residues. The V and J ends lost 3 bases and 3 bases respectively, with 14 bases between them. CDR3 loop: CASSLPSQSHYGYTF. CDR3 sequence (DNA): TGTGCCAGCAGTTTGCCCTCACAGAGCCACTATGGCTACACCTTC.

The CDR3 sequence is CASSPPGSNEQFF. In DNA form, the CDR3 reads TGTGCCAGCTCACCCCCAGGGTCAAATGAGCAGTTCTTC. The V call is TRBV18, the J call TRBJ2-1, with a tentative D call TRBD1 (5 bases). V lost 3 bases and J 7 bases, leaving 10 bases between the germline ends. The CDR3 is 13 residues long. The germline V gene has CDR1 KGHSH and CDR2 LQKENI.

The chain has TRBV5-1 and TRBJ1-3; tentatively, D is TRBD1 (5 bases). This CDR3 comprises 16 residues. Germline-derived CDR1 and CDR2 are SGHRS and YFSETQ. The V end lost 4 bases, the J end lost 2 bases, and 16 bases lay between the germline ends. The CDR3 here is CASSQWGGLTGNTIYF. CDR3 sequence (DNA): TGCGCCAGCAGCCAGTGGGGGGGTTTGACTGGAAACACCATATATTTT. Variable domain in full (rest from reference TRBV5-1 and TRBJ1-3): KAGVTQTPRYLIKTRGQQVTLSCSPISGHRSVSWYQQTPGQGLQFLFEYFSETQRNKGNFPGRFSGRQFSNSRSEMNVSTLELGDSALYLCASSQWGGLTGNTIYFGEGSWLTVV.

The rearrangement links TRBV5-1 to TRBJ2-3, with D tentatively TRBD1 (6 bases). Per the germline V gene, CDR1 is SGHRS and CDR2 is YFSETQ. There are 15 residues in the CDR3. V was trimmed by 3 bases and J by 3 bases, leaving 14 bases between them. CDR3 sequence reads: CASSYAVTGTDTQYF. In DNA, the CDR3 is TGCGCCAGCAGCTATGCCGTCACAGGGACAGATACGCAGTATTTT. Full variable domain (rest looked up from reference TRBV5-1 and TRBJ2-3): KAGVTQTPRYLIKTRGQQVTLSCSPISGHRSVSWYQQTPGQGLQFLFEYFSETQRNKGNFPGRFSGRQFSNSRSEMNVSTLELGDSALYLCASSYAVTGTDTQYFGPGTRLTVL.

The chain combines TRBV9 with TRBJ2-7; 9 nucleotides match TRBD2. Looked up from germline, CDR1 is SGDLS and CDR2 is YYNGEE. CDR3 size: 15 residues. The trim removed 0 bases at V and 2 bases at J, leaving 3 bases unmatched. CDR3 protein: CASSVGVAGAYEQYF. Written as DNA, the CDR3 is TGTGCCAGCAGCGTAGGAGTAGCGGGGGCCTACGAGCAGTACTTC.

In DNA, the CDR3 is TGTGCCAGCAGCCCCCTGTCGGACACTGAAGCTTTCTTT. This codes for CASSPLSDTEAFF. The V call is TRBV7-9, the J call TRBJ1-1; D is undetermined. Germline CDR1 reads SEHNR; CDR2 reads FQNEAQ (reference sequence). The V and J ends lost 5 bases and 3 bases respectively, with 10 bases between them. This CDR3 comprises 13 residues.

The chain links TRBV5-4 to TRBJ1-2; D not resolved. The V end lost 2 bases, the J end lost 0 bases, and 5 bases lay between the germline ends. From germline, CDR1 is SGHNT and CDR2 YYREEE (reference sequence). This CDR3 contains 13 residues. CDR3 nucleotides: TGTGCCAGCAGCTTACCGGCTAACTATGGCTACACCTTC. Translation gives CASSLPANYGYTF.

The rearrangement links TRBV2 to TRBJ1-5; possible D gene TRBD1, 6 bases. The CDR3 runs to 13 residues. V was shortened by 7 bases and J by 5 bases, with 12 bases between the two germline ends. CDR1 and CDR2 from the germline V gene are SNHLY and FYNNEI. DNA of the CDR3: TGTGCCAGCACCAGGGGAGTAGATCAGCCCCAGCATTTT. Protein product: CASTRGVDQPQHF.

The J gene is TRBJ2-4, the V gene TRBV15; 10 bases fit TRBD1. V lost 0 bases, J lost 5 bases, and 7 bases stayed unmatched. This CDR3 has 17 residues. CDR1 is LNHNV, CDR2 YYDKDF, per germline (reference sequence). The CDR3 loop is CATSRDRMGTGENIQYF. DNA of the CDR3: TGTGCCACCAGCAGAGATCGTATGGGGACAGGGGAAAACATTCAGTACTTC.

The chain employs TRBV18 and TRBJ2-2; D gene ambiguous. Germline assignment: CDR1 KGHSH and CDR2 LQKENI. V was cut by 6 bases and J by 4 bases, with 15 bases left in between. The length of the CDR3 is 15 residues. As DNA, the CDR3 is TGTGCCAGCTCTCTCTCGACACAGTTCACCGGGGAGCTGTTTTTT. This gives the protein CASSLSTQFTGELFF.

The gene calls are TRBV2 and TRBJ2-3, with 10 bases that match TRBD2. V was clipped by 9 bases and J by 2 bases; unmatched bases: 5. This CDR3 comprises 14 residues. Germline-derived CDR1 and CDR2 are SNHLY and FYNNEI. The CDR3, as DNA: TGTGCCAGGCGGACTAGCGGCCCCACAGATACGCAGTATTTT. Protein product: CARRTSGPTDTQYF.